The clone carrying this T cell receptor (beta chain) was observed a handful of times. V lost 5 bases to trimming and J lost 5 bases, with 11 bases between them. The CDR3 covers 13 residues. Germline CDR1 reads SGHTA; CDR2 reads FQGNSA. TCRdb re-analysed the RT-PCR reads in MiXCR, keeping a single row per CDR3 protein. The top ten clones hold 3.6% of a sample with hundreds of thousands of distinct CDR3 sequences, 14% of them seen once. The TCR originated in a female donor in good health, serving as a healthy control. The rearrangement uses TRBV7-2 and TRBJ2-3; the D is unclear. Input material: memory CD4+ T cells from blood. CDR3 protein: CASSASNKDTQYF. CDR3 coding DNA: TGTGCCAGCAGCGCATCTAACAAAGATACGCAGTATTTT.